These T cell receptor beta chains were read from a single sample in a study of circulating tumor DNA in untreated peripheral T-cell lymphoma. Clones were read by immunoSEQ multiplex PCR, and TCRdb kept only the in-frame ones, dropping some. Found here are about 380 clones, just under 75% of them singletons; the top ten hold 10% to 12%. Material: cell-free DNA from blood serum. These receptors came from a human donor with peripheral T-cell lymphoma. Each CDR3 is given with its conserved first and last residue. D genes are given only for firm matches. Some rows mark clone size as missing; the rest say once, few, many or name a class of expanded clone.

CASSSLERNTEAFF | TGTGCCAGCAGCAGCTTAGAACGGAACACTGAAGCTTTCTTT | . | . | TRBJ1-1 | TRBV13
CSVEEPGLINEQFF | TGCAGCGTTGAAGAACCGGGACTAATAAATGAGCAGTTCTTC | TRBD2 | . | TRBJ2-1 | TRBV29-1
CAIRGAGGFQETQYF | TGTGCCATCAGGGGAGCGGGGGGGTTCCAAGAGACCCAGTACTTC | TRBD2 | . | TRBJ2-5 | TRBV10-3
CASHGGTGPPGGTEAFF | TGTGCCTCACACGGGGGGACAGGTCCCCCGGGAGGCACTGAAGCTTTCTTT | TRBD1 | . | TRBJ1-1 | TRBV7-9
CASSLVGTGGSRPQHF | TGTGCCAGCAGCTTAGTGGGGACAGGGGGCAGTCGGCCCCAGCATTTT | TRBD1 | . | TRBJ1-5 | TRBV7-2
CASRDRVVYTIYF | TGTGCCAGCCGGGACAGGGTGGTGTACACCATATATTTT | TRBD1 | . | TRBJ1-3 | TRBV6-1
CASSPGDFANTGELFF | TGTGCCAGCAGCCCCGGGGACTTCGCGAACACCGGGGAGCTGTTTTTT | . | . | TRBJ2-2 | TRBV5-4
CASSMTYNEKLFF | TGTGCCAGTAGTATGACCTATAATGAAAAACTGTTTTTT | . | . | TRBJ1-4 | TRBV19
CASSMLTLAGSSDEQYF | TGTGCCAGTAGTATGCTAACCCTAGCGGGGAGTAGCGACGAGCAGTACTTC | TRBD2 | . | TRBJ2-7 | TRBV19
CASGKTGGLYTF | TGTGCCAGCGGTAAAACAGGGGGCCTGTACACCTTC | TRBD1 | . | TRBJ1-2 | TRBV27
CSVGDDTQYF | TGCAGCGTTGGCGATGACACCCAGTACTTC | . | . | TRBJ2-5 | TRBV29-1
CAWSLSGTRVGELFF | TGTGCCTGGAGCCTTAGCGGGACGCGTGTCGGGGAGCTGTTTTTT | TRBD2 | . | TRBJ2-2 | TRBV30
CASSDQGDFYGYAF | TGTGCCAGCAGTGACCAAGGGGACTTCTATGGCTACGCCTTC | . | . | TRBJ1-2 | TRBV2
CASSAAGGQETQYF | TGTGCTAGCAGCGCAGCGGGGGGACAAGAGACCCAGTACTTC | TRBD2 | . | TRBJ2-5 | TRBV7-7
CASKRKLGGYTQYF | TGTGCCAGCAAGCGGAAATTGGGGGGTTATACGCAGTATTTT | . | once | TRBJ2-3 | TRBV6-4